This T cell receptor beta chain was sequenced during a study of cytomegalovirus exposure and HLA in healthy donors. V trimming: 0 bases; J trimming: 8 bases; junction bases outside the gene matches: 7. Germline CDR1 SGHRS, CDR2 YFSETQ. The CDR3 consists of 15 residues. The primer mix had 60 Vbeta and 13 Jbeta primers. Sequencing used immunoSEQ multiplex PCR; TCRdb keeps in-frame clones, though not all of them. The profile shows about 100,000 clones, 74% of them singletons. Nominal health characterized the donors when sampled, though unrecorded immune exposures were likely. The clonotype comes from a middle-aged man in good health and CMV-seropositive. This chain connects TRBV5-1 to TRBJ1-4, with TRBD1 matching over 7 bases. Sequencing used PBMCs. The CDR3 sequence: CASSLGGGAPEKLFF. The CDR3 bases are TGCGCCAGCAGCTTGGGAGGGGGCGCCCCCGAAAAACTGTTTTTT.